A selection of T cell receptor beta chains follows, all from one sample in a study of technical replicates of blood from a handful of donors. Generated by immunoSEQ multiplex PCR, the TCRdb table keeps only in-frame clones and is missing some. The sample includes 78,000 or so clones, 90% to 95% of them seen just once. Sequenced: T cells isolated from PBMCs. The receptor source for this set is a human donor in good health. Some clones in this sample may be carry-over from other donors' samples. The CDR3 runs from the conserved cysteine through the conserved F or W. The order of the fields is CDR3 length, V gene, CDR3 protein.

>15|TRBV15
CATSRVETSGYEQYF
>16|TRBV7-9
CASSPGAGTNTYEQYF
>16|TRBV7-8
CASSPRLGQGSGELFF
>17|TRBV7-9
CASSRGTPAGSNQPQHF
>16|TRBV14
CASSQDSVAATYEQYF
>11|TRBV7-6
CASSLAGEQFF
>15|TRBV9
CASSDAGGPGETQYF
>14|TRBV30
CASKTGQGSSPLHF
>17|TRBV9
CASSASTGPSSGNTIYF
>17|TRBV6-4
CASSDTRDRGLSYGYTF
>15|TRBV14
CASSQEVRGYNEQFF
>13|TRBV5-4
CASSNGGTGELFF
>15|TRBV4-1
CASRSETVSYNEQFF
>14|TRBV11-2
CASSAQTLGTEAFF
>20|TRBV21-1
CASSKERPNKRGQPSYEQYF
>14|TRBV6-6
CASIDRGGNQPQHF
>14|TRBV7-2
CASSLGQGIDTQYF
>13|TRBV27
CASSDRGTGELFF
>14|TRBV11-2
CASRNNREIYTQYF
>15|TRBV6-1
CASRKTGTANTEAFF
>15|TRBV4-1
CASSRSGFGDNEQFF
>14|TRBV7-9
CASSDDTGHYEQYF
>15|TRBV11-2
CASSLDGAFRGGYTF
>15|TRBV7-9
CASSRLTGDGNTIYF
>14|TRBV27
CASSSGTGPYEQYF
>17|TRBV4-1
CASSQVPQPLADYEQYF
>17|TRBV5-1
CASSVTGVVTPRDTQYF
>13|TRBV15
CATSRDLQGEQFF
>11|TRBV19
CARPQVYEQYF
>14|TRBV7-6
CASSLNRGGETQYF
>14|TRBV28
CASSLTGTNYEQYF
>16|TRBV7-9
CASIGVATRSTDTQYF
>15|TRBV5-1
CASSLTTGGSYEQYF
>15|TRBV7-9
CASSLGQGEKEKLFF
>15|TRBV9
CASSVALGRAYEQYF
>17|TRBV10-3
CAIRRGPVRVRGGEQYF
>16|TRBV28
CASSFAGGNVNYGYTF
>11|TRBV30
CAWSLRTEAFF
>16|TRBV21-1
CASSRDRVCSYNEQFF
>19|TRBV28
CASSLLPGDLFYSSYEQYF
>13|TRBV5-6
CASSYGGEVGYTF
>14|TRBV2
CASSDISFNQPQHF
>20|TRBV5-1
CASSLQRTAGGPMNTGELFF